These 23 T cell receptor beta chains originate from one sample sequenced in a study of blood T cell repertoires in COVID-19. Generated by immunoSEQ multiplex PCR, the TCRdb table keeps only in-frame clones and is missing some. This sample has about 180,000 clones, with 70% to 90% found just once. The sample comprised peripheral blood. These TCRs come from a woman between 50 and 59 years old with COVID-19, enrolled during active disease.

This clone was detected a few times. In DNA form, the CDR3 reads TGTGCCAGCAGTGAACGGGGCGGGGGCACCGGGGAGCTGTTTTTT. It encodes CASSERGGGTGELFF. The chain links TRBV2 to TRBJ2-2, with 7 bases fitting TRBD2. The CDR3 sequence is 15 residues long. Germline loops: CDR1 SNHLY, CDR2 FYNNEI. J lost 4 bases, V lost 2 bases, and 4 bases had no gene match.

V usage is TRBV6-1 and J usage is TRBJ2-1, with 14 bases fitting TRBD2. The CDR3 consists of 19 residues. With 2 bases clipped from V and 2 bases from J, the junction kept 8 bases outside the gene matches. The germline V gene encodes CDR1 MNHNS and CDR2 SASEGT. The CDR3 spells CASSERTSGGLPTYNEQFF. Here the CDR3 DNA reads TGTGCCAGCAGTGAAAGGACTAGCGGGGGGCTTCCGACCTACAATGAGCAGTTCTTC.

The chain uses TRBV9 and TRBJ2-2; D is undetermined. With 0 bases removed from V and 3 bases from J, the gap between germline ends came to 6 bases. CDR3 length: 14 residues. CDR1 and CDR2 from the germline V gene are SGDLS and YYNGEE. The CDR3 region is CASSVDQYTGELFF. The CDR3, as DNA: TGTGCCAGCAGCGTAGATCAATACACCGGGGAGCTGTTTTTT.

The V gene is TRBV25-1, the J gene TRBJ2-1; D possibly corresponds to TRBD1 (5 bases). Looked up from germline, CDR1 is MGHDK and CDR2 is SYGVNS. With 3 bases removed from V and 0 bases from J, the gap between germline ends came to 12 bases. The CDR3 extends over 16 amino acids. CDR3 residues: CASSDLDTGSYNEQFF. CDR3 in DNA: TGTGCCAGCAGTGACCTGGACACAGGCTCCTACAATGAGCAGTTCTTC.

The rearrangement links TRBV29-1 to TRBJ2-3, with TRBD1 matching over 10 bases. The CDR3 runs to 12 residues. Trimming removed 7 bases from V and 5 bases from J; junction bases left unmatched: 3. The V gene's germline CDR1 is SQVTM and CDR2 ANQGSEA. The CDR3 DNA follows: TGCAGCGGCGACAGGGGGCAAGATACGCAGTATTTT. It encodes CSGDRGQDTQYF.

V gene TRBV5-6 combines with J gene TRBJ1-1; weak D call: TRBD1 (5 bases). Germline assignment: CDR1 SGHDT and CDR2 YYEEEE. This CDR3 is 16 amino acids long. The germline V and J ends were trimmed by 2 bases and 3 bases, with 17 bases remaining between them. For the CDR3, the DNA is TGTGCCAGCAGCTTCGGGTACTACGGAGGGGACACTGAAGCTTTCTTT. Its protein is CASSFGYYGGDTEAFF.

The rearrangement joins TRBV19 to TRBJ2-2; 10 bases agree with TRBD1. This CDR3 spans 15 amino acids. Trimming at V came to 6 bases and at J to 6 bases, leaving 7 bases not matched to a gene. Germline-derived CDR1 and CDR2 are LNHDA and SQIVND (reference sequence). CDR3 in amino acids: CASSRDRGSAGELFF. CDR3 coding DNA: TGTGCCAGTAGCCGGGACAGGGGATCCGCCGGGGAGCTGTTTTTT. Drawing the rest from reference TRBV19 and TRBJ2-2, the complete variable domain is DGGITQSPKYLFRKEGQNVTLSCEQNLNHDAMYWYRQDPGQGLRLIYYSQIVNDFQKGDIAEGYSVSREKKESFPLTVTSAQKNPTAFYLCASSRDRGSAGELFFGEGSRLTVL.

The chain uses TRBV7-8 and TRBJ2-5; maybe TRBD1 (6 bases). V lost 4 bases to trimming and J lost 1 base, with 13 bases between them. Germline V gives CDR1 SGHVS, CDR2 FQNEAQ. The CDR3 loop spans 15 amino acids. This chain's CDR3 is CASSYPGQPQETQYF. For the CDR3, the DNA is TGTGCCAGCAGCTACCCCGGACAGCCCCAAGAGACCCAGTACTTC.

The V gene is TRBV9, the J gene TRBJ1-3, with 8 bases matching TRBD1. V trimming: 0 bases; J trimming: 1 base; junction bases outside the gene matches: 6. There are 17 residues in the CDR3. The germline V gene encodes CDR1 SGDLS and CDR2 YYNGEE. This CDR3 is CASSVATGGDSGNTIYF. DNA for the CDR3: TGTGCCAGCAGCGTAGCTACAGGGGGTGATTCTGGAAACACCATATATTTT.

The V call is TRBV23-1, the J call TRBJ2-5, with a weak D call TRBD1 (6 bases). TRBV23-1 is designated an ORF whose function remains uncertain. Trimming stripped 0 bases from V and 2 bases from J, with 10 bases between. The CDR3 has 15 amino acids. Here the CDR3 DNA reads TGCGCCAGCAGTCAATCCAGGGGACGGCAAGAGACCCAGTACTTC. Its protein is CASSQSRGRQETQYF.

CDR3 sequence (DNA): TGTGCCACCAGCAGAGACATGGGGGCGGGAGAGACCCAGTACTTC. Translation: CATSRDMGAGETQYF. The chain carries TRBV15 and TRBJ2-5; a possible D gene is TRBD1 (6 bases). V was trimmed by 0 bases and J by 4 bases, leaving 12 bases between them. CDR1 and CDR2 from the germline V gene are LNHNV and YYDKDF (reference sequence). CDR3 length: 15 residues.

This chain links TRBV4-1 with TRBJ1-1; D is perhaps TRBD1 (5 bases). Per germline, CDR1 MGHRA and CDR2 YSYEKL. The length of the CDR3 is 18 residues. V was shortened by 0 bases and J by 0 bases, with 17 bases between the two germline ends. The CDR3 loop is CASSQDTAGNTVNTEAFF. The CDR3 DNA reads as TGCGCCAGCAGCCAAGATACGGCAGGGAATACGGTGAACACTGAAGCTTTCTTT.

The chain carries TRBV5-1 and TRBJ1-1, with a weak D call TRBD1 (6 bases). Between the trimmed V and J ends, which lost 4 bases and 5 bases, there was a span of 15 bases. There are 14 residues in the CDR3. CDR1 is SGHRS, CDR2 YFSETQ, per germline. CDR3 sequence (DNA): TGCGCCAGCAGCCTCAGGGGAGTTGAGACTGAAGCTTTCTTT. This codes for CASSLRGVETEAFF. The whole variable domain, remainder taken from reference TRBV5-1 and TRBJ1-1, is KAGVTQTPRYLIKTRGQQVTLSCSPISGHRSVSWYQQTPGQGLQFLFEYFSETQRNKGNFPGRFSGRQFSNSRSEMNVSTLELGDSALYLCASSLRGVETEAFFGQGTRLTVV.

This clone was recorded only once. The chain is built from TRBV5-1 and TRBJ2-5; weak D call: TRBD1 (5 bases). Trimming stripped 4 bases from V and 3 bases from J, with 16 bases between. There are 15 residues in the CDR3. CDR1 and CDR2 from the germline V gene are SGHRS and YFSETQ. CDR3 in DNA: TGCGCCAGCAGCCCCGGACAAGGCCCCAAAGAGACCCAGTACTTC. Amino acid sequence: CASSPGQGPKETQYF. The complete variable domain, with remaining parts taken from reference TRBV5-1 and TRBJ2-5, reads KAGVTQTPRYLIKTRGQQVTLSCSPISGHRSVSWYQQTPGQGLQFLFEYFSETQRNKGNFPGRFSGRQFSNSRSEMNVSTLELGDSALYLCASSPGQGPKETQYFGPGTRLLVL.

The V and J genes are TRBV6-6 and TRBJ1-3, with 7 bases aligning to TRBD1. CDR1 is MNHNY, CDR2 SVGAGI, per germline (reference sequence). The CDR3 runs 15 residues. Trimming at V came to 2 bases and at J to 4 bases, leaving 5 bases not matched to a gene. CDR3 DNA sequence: TGTGCCAGCAGTTACGAGGGGGCGAGAGGAAACACCATATATTTT. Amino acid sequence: CASSYEGARGNTIYF.

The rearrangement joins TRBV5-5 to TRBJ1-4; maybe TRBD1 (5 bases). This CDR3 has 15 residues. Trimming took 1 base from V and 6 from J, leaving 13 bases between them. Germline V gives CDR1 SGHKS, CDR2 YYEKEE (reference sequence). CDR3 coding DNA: TGTGCCAGCAGCTTGAGGTTCAGGGATGATGAAAAACTGTTTTTT. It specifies CASSLRFRDDEKLFF.

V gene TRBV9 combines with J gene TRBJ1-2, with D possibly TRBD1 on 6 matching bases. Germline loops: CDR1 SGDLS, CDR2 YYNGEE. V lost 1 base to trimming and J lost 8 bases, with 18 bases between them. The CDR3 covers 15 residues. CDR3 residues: CASSVQPTGLRGYTF. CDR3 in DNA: TGTGCCAGCAGCGTACAACCGACAGGCCTGCGGGGCTACACCTTC.

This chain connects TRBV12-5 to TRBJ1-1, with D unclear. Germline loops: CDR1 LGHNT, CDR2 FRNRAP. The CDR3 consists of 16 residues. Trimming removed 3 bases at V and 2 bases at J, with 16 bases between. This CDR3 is CASGFPRGRLNTEAFF. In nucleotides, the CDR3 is TGTGCTAGTGGTTTCCCCCGTGGCCGACTAAACACTGAAGCTTTCTTT.

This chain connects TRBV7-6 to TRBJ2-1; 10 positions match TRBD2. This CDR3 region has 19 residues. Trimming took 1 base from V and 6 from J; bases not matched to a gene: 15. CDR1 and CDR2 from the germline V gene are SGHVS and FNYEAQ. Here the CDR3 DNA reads TGTGCCAGCAGCTTAGGAGGAGGGATTCCTAGCGGGGGTTTCAATGAGCAGTTCTTC. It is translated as CASSLGGGIPSGGFNEQFF.

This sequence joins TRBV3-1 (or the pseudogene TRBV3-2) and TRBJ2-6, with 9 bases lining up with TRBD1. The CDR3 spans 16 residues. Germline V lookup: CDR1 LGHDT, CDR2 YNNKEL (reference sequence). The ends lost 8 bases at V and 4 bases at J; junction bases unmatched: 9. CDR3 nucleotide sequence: TGTGCCAGCGAGACAGGGGGGGGGCCGGGGGCCAACGTCCTGACTTTC. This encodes CASETGGGPGANVLTF.

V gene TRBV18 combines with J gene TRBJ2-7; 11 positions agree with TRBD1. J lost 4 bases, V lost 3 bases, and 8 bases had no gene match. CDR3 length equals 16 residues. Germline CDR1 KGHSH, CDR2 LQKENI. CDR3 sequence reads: CASSPLRTGGRYEQYF. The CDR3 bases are TGTGCCAGCTCACCCCTCAGGACAGGGGGCCGTTACGAGCAGTACTTC.

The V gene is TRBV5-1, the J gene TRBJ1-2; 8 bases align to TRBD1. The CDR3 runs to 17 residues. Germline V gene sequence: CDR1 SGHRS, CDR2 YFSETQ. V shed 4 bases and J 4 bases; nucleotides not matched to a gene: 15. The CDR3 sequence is CASSPMDRVIMGYGYTF. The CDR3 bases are TGCGCCAGCAGCCCCATGGACAGGGTTATTATGGGCTATGGCTACACCTTC.

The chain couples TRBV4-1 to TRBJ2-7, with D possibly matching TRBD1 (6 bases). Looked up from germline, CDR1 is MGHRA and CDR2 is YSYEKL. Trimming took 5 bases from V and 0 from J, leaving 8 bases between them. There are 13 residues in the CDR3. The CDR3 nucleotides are TGCGCCAGCAGCTCGGACAGCTCCTACGAGCAGTACTTC. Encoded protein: CASSSDSSYEQYF.